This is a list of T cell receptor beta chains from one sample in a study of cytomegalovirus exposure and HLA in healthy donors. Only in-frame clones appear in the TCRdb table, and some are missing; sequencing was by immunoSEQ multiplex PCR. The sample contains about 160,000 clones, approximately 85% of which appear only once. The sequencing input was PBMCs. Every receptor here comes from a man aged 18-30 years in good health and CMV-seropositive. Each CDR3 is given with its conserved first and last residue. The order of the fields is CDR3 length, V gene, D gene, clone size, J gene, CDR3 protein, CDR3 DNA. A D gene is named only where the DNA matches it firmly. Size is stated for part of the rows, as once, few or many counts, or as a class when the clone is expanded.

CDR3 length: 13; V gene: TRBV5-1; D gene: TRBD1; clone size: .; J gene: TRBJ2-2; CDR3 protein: CASSFTGAGELFF; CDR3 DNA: TGCGCCAGCAGCTTCACAGGGGCCGGGGAGCTGTTTTTT
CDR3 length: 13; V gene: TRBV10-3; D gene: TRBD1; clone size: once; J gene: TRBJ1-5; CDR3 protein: CAIKQGVNQPQHF; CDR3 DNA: TGTGCCATCAAACAGGGGGTAAATCAGCCCCAGCATTTT
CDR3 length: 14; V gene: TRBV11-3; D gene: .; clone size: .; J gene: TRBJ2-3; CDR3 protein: CASSSGGNTDTQYF; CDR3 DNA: TGTGCCAGCAGCAGCGGCGGGAACACAGATACGCAGTATTTT
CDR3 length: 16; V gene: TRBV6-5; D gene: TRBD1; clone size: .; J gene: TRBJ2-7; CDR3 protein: CASSYGGTGSSYEQYF; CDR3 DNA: TGTGCCAGCAGTTACGGGGGGACAGGGTCATCCTACGAGCAGTACTTC
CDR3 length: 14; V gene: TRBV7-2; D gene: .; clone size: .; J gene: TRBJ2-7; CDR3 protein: CASSPDRYSYEQYF; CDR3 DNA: TGTGCCAGCAGCCCAGACAGGTACTCCTACGAGCAGTACTTC
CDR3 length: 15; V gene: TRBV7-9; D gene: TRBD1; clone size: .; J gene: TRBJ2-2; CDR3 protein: CASSIGQGRTGELFF; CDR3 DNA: TGTGCCAGCAGTATCGGACAGGGGAGGACCGGGGAGCTGTTTTTT
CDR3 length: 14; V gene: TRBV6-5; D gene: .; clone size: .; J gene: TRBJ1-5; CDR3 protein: CASSPTGPHQPQHF; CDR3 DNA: TGTGCCAGCAGCCCGACAGGCCCACATCAGCCCCAGCATTTT
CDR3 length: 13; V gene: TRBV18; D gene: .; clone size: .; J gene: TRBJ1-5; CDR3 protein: CASSPHEAQPQHF; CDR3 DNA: TGTGCCAGCTCACCACACGAGGCACAGCCCCAGCATTTT
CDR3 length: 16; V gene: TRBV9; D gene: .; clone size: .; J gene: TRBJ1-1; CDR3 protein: CASSVAPDIIPRWAFF; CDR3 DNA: TGTGCCAGCAGCGTAGCCCCGGACATTATCCCACGGTGGGCTTTCTTT
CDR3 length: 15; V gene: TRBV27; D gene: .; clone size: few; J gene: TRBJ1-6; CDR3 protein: CASSTRQDSNSPLHF; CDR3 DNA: TGTGCCAGCAGTACCCGACAGGATAGTAATTCACCCCTCCACTTT
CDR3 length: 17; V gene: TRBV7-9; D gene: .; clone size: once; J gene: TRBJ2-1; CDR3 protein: CASSLARGSGKGHEQFF; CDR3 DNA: TGTGCCAGCAGCTTAGCCCGGGGATCGGGTAAAGGCCATGAGCAGTTCTTC
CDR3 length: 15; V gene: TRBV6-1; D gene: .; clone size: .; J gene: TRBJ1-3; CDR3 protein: CASTREGGSGNTIYF; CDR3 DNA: TGTGCCAGCACCCGAGAGGGCGGCTCTGGAAACACCATATATTTT
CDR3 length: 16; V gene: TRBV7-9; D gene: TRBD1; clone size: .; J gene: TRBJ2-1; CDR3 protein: CASSLIAGTGYDEQFF; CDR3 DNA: TGTGCCAGCAGCTTAATAGCCGGGACAGGGTACGATGAGCAGTTCTTC
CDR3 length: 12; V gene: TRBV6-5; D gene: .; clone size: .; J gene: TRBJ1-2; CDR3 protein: CASSYNRRGYTF; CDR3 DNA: TGTGCCAGCAGTTACAACCGGCGGGGCTACACCTTC
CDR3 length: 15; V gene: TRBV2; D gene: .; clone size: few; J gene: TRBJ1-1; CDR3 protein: CASSESGGLNTEAFF; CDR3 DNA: TGTGCCAGCAGTGAATCGGGCGGGTTGAACACTGAAGCTTTCTTT
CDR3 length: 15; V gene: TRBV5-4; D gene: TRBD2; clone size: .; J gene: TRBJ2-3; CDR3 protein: CASSRGGGSTDTQYF; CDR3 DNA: TGTGCCAGCAGCCGGGGGGGCGGGAGCACAGATACGCAGTATTTT
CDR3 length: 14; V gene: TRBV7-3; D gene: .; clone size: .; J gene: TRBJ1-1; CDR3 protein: CASSSSPGITEAFF; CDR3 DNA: TGTGCCAGCAGCTCCTCCCCAGGGATCACTGAAGCTTTCTTT
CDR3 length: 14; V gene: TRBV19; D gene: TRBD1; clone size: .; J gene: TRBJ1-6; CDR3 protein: CASKTGGDNSPLHF; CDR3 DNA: TGTGCCAGTAAGACAGGGGGTGATAATTCACCCCTCCACTTT
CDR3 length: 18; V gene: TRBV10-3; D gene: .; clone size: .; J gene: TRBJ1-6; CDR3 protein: CAISKNTVKSSYNSPLHF; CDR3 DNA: TGTGCCATCAGTAAAAACACAGTGAAGAGCTCCTATAATTCACCCCTCCACTTT
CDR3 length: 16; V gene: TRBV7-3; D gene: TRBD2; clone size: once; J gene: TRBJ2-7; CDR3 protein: CASSPGPWGEGYEQYF; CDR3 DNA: TGTGCCAGCAGCCCCGGACCGTGGGGGGAGGGCTACGAGCAGTACTTC
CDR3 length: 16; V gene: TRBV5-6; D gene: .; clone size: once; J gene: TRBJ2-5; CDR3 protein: CASSLYQTGEGKTQYF; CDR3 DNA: TGTGCCAGCAGCTTGTACCAGACAGGGGAGGGGAAGACCCAGTACTTC
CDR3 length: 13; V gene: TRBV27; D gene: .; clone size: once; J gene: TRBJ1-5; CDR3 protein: CASSNRGNQPQHF; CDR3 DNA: TGTGCCAGCAGTAACAGGGGCAATCAGCCCCAGCATTTT
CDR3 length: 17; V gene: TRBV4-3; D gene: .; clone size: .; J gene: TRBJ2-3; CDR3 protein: CASSPSLGGALTDTQYF; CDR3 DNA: TGCGCCAGCAGCCCAAGCTTGGGGGGGGCCCTCACAGATACGCAGTATTTT
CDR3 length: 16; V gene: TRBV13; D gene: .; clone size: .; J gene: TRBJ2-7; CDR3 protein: CASSLRGGERNYEQYF; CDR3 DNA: TGTGCCAGCAGCTTACGAGGAGGGGAGAGGAACTACGAGCAGTACTTC
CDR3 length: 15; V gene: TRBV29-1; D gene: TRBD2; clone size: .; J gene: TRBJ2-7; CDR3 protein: CSVEGTSAYSYEQYF; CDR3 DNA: TGCAGCGTTGAAGGGACTAGCGCTTACTCCTACGAGCAGTACTTC
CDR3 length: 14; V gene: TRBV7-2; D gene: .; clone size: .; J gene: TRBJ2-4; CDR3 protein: CASGHRLAKNIQYF; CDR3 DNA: TGTGCCAGCGGCCACAGGCTAGCCAAAAACATTCAGTACTTC
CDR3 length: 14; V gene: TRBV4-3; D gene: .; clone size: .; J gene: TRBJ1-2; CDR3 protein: CASSQAGGNYGYTF; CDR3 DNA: TGCGCCAGCAGCCAAGCCGGGGGAAACTATGGCTACACCTTC
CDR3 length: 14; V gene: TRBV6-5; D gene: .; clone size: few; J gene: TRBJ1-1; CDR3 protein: CASSYQEQNTEAFF; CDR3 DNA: TGTGCCAGCAGTTACCAAGAGCAGAACACTGAAGCTTTCTTT
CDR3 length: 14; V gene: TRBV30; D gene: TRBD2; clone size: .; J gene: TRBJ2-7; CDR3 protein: CAWTGRGGIHEQYF; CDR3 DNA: TGTGCCTGGACGGGGCGGGGAGGGATCCACGAGCAGTACTTC
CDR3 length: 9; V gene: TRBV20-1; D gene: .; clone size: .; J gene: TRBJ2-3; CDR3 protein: CSANREAYF; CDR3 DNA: TGCAGTGCTAACCGAGAGGCGTATTTT
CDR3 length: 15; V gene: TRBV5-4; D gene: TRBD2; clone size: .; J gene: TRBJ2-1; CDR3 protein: CASSLSGGGSPQQFF; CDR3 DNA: TGTGCCAGCAGCTTGTCTGGCGGGGGGTCCCCCCAGCAGTTCTTC
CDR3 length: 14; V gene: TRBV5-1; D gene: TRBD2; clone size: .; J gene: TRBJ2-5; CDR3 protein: CASSPRPGGETQYF; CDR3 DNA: TGCGCCAGCAGCCCAAGGCCGGGGGGAGAGACCCAGTACTTC